The T cell receptor beta chain described here comes from a study of blood T cell repertoires in COVID-19 (dated by TCRdb to 2020 to 2021). Turning to the overall study: Samples covering the acute and convalescent phases of COVID-19 were provided by collaborators in the United States, Italy and Spain. The prospective study material was composed of cDNA or gDNA derived from T cells, B-cell-depleted T cells, or PBMCs. The dataset comprised deeply sampled blood TCRbeta repertoires from subjects exposed to, actively infected with, or recovered from COVID-19. The repertoires were released in a freely available public database meant as a resource for research on the immune response to SARS-CoV-2. The samples were drawn from two sources: the first 160 participants of the ongoing ImmuneRACE study, and over 1,000 subjects contributed by 6 global collaborators. The sample metadata nearly always contained a de-identified subject ID, COVID-19 status, age in years and sex. HLA class I and class II types, where available, came from metadata supplied by the sample provider rather than from assay-based typing. What the authors observed across the whole study: How much clinical and demographic metadata was included differed by source and by participant, and the metadata was provided uncurated.

The immunoSEQ Assay, a bias-controlled multiplex PCR, was used to amplify TCRbeta CDR3 regions from genomic DNA. Turning to the authors' computational methods: Within the assay, amplification of reference gene primers was used to estimate how many nucleated cells each sample contained. To quantify the absolute abundance of each unique TCRbeta CDR3 rearrangement, sequence reads were collapsed and filtered. For each sample, productive Simpson clonality was calculated as the square root of Simpson's diversity index across productive rearrangements. Sourced from immuneACCESS, this table was stored by TCRdb with only in-frame sequences that have V and J called. A share of the clones is absent; for the studies checked, an unresolved V gene accounts for under half, and the remainder has no known explanation. V and J calls plus clone size are reproduced from that table; the DNA served to infer D and trimming. The sample table shows 85,000 to 130,000 clones, and around 84% are seen once. The top ten hold over 20% of the sample.

Whole blood was collected in K2EDTA tubes by collaborating institutions according to the institutions' own protocols. For TCRbeta analysis, collaborators shipped samples in one of three forms: frozen whole blood, isolated PBMCs, or DNA extracted from either of those sample types. Concerning this clone: It has no known antigen specificity. The sample holds no much larger clone one base away, and base qualities are not on file.

In the germline V gene, CDR1 corresponds to MNHEY and CDR2 to SVGAGI. V is pared back by 6 bases and J by 5 bases, with 5 bases lying between the germline termini. Its CDR3 holds 12 amino acids, cysteine through phenylalanine. Only the CDR3 DNA is retained, 36 bases long and in frame from the first base. The sequence came from a man aged 55 to 69 with acute or convalescent COVID-19. The V and J genes are TRBV6-5 and TRBJ1-6; a confident D gene designation cannot be given. Sequenced sample: peripheral blood. The nucleotide sequence reads TGTGCCAGCAGGGGCAATAATTCACCCCTCCACTTT. Translated, this is CASRGNNSPLHF.